Sequencing of this T cell receptor (beta chain) was carried out in a study of cytomegalovirus exposure and HLA in healthy donors. The CDR3 is 12 amino acids. Trimming cost V 7 bases and J 3 bases, with 11 bases left between them. Germline loops: CDR1 SGDLS, CDR2 YYNGEE. General study findings and limits: In vitro data verified three CMV-associated chains as specific for CMV antigens. Certain sequence variants were highly shared and formed a cluster, and this cluster was likely a sequencing artifact.

Points on this clone: The antigen is undetermined.

A multiplex PCR was run with 60 Vbeta primers and 13 Jbeta primers. The protocol was immunoSEQ multiplex PCR, while the TCRdb copy is restricted to in-frame clones and leaves out a portion. The repertoire holds approximately 130,000 clones, with more than 75% as singletons. This clonotype was obtained from a male donor in good health and CMV-seronegative. The V call is TRBV9, the J call TRBJ2-7; tentatively, D is TRBD2 (5 bases). What was sequenced was PBMCs. The CDR3 DNA follows: TGTGCCAGCCCCGGGGAAATCTACGAGCAGTACTTC. This sequence encodes CASPGEIYEQYF.